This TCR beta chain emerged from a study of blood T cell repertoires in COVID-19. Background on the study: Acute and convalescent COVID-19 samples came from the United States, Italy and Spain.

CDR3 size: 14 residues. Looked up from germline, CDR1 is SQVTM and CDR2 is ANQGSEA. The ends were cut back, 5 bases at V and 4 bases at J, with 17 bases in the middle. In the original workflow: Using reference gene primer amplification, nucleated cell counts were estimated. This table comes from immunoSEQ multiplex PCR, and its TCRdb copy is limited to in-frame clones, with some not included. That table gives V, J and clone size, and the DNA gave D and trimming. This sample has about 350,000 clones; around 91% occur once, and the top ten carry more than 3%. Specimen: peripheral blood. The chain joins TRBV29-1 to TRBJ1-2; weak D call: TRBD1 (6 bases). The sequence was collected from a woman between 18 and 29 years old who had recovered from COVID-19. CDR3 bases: TGCAGCGTTCCACAGGGAAACTCAGCCTATGGCTACACCTTC. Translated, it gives CSVPQGNSAYGYTF.